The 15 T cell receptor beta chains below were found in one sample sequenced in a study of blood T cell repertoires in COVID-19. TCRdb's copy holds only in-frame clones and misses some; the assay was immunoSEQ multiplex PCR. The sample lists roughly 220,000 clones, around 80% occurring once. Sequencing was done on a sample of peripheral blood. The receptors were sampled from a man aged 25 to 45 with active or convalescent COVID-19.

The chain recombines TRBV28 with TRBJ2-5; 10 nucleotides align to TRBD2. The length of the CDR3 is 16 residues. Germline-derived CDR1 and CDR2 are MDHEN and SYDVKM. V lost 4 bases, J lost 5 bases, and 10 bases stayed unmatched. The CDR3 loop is CASSSRLAGAGETQYF. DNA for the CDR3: TGTGCCAGCAGTTCAAGGCTAGCGGGAGCGGGTGAGACCCAGTACTTC.

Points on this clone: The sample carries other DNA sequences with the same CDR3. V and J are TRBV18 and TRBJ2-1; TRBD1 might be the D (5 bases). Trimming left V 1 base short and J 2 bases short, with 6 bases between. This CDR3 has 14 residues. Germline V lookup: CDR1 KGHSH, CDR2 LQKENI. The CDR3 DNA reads TGTGCCAGCTCACCACGACAGACCTACAATGAGCAGTTCTTC. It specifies CASSPRQTYNEQFF.

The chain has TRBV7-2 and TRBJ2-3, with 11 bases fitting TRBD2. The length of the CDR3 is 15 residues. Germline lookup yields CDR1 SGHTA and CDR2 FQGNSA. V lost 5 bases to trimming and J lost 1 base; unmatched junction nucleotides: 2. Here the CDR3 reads CASSNSGRGTDTQYF. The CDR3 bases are TGTGCCAGCAGCAATAGCGGGAGGGGCACAGATACGCAGTATTTT.

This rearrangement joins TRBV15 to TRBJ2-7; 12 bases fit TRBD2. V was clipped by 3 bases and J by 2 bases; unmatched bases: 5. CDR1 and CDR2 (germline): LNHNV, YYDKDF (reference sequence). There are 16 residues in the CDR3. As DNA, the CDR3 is TGTGCCACCAGCAGGCCTAGACTAGCGGGGGCCTACGAGCAGTACTTC. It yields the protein CATSRPRLAGAYEQYF.

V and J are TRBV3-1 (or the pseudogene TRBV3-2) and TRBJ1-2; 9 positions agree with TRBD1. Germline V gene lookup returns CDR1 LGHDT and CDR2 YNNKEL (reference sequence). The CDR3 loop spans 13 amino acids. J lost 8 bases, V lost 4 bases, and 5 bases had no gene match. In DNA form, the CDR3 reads TGTGCCAGCAGCCTCAGGGACAGGGAAGGCTACACCTTC. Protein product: CASSLRDREGYTF.

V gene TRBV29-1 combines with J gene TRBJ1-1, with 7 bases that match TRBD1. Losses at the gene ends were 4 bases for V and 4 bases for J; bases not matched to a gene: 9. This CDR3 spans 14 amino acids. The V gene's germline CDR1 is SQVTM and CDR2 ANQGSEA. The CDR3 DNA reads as TGCAGCGTTGTTGAGGGGGCGTTTGGCACTGAAGCTTTCTTT. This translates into CSVVEGAFGTEAFF.

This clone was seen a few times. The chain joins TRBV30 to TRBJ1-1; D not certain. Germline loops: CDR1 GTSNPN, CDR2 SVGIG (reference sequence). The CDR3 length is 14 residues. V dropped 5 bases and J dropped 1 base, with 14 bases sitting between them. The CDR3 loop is CAWGRRARNTEAFF. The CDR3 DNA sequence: TGTGCCTGGGGAAGGCGGGCCAGGAACACTGAAGCTTTCTTT.

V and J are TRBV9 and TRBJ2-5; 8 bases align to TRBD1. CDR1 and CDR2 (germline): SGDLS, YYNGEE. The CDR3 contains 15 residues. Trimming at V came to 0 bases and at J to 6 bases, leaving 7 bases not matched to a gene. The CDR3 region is CASSVAGRGPQTQYF. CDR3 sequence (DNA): TGTGCCAGCAGCGTAGCGGGCAGGGGGCCCCAGACCCAGTACTTC.

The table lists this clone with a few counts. The CDR3 region is CASSPDRDTEAFF. CDR3 in DNA: TGTGCCAGCAGCCCCGACAGGGACACTGAAGCTTTCTTT. The gene calls are TRBV5-6 and TRBJ1-1, with TRBD1 matching over 7 bases. In germline, CDR1 is SGHDT, CDR2 YYEEEE. The V and J ends lost 4 bases and 3 bases, in that order; junction bases with no gene match: 3. The CDR3 covers 13 residues.

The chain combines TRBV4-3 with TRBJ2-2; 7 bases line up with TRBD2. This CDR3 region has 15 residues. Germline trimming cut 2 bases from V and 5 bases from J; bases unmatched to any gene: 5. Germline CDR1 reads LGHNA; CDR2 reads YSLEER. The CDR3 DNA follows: TGCGCCAGCAGCCAACGTTGGGGAGGGACCGGGGAGCTGTTTTTT. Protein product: CASSQRWGGTGELFF.

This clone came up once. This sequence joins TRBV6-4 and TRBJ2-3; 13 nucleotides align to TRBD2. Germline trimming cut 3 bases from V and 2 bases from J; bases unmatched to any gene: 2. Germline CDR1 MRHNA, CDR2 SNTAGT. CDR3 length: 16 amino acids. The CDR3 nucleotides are TGTGCCAGCAGTGAGACTAGCGGGGGGATCACAGATACGCAGTATTTT. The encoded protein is CASSETSGGITDTQYF.

DNA of the CDR3: TGTGCCAGCAACCTCGGGACACACCTAGGAAACACCATATATTTT. This codes for CASNLGTHLGNTIYF. The J gene is TRBJ1-3, the V gene TRBV6-6; D is perhaps TRBD1 (6 bases). Trimming left V 7 bases short and J 4 bases short, with 17 bases between. The V gene's germline CDR1 is MNHNY and CDR2 SVGAGI (reference sequence). The CDR3 contains 15 residues.

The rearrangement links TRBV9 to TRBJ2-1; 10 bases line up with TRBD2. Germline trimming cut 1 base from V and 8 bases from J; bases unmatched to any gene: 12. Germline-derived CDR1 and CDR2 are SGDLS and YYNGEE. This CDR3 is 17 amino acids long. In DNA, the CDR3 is TGTGCCAGCAGCGTAATAGGAAGCGGGGGGGCCACCCATGAGCAGTTCTTC. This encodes CASSVIGSGGATHEQFF.

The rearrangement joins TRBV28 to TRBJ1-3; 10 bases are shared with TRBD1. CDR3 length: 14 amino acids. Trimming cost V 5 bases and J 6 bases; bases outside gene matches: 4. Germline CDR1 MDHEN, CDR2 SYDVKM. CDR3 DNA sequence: TGTGCCAGCAGTGACAGGGGGCATGAAAACACCATATATTTT. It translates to CASSDRGHENTIYF.

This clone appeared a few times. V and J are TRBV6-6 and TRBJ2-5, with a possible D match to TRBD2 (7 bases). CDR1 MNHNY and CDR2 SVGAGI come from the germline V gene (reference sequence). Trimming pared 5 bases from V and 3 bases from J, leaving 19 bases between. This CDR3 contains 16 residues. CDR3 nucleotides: TGTGCCAGCAGTGCCGGAAAGAGGGGGGGAAAAGAGACCCAGTACTTC. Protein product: CASSAGKRGGKETQYF.